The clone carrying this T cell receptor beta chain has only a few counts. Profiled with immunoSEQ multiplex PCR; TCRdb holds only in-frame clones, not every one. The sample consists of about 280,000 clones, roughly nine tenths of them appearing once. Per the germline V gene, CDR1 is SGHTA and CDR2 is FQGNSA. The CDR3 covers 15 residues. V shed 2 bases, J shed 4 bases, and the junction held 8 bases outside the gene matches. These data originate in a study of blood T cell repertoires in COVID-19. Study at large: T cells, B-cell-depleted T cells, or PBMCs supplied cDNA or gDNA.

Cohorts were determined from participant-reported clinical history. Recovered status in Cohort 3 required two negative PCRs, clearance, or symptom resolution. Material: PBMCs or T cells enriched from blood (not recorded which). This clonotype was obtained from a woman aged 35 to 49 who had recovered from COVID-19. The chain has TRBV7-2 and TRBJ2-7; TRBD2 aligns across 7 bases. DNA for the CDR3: TGTGCCAGCAGCTTACACGGGGGGACCATATACGAGCAGTACTTC. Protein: CASSLHGGTIYEQYF.